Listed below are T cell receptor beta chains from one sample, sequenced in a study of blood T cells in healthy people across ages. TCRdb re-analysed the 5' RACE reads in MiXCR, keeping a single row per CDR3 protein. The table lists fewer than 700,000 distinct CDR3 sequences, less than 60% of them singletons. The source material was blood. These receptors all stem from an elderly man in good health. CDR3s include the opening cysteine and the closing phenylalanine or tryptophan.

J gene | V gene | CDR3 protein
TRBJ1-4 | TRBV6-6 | CASSYLKGSEKLFF
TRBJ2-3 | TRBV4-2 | CASSRQWTSGGDTQYF
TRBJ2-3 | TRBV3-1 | CASSNSGRSTDTQYF
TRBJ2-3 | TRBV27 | CASSSDRIRGTQYF
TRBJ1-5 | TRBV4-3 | CASSQDGRGSQPQHF
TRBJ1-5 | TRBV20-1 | CSANPYSNQPQHF
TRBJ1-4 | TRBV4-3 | CASSQAGQGSTNEKLFF
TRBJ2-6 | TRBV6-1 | CASRGTTGANVLTF
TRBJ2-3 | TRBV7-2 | CASSSLGTVPTDTQYF
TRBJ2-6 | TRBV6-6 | CASRRTSGADVLTF
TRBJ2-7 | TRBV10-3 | CAIGTGTGVYEQYF
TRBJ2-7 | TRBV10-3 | CAIRRTSGSYEQYF
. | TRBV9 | CVSSVGTGGAETQYF
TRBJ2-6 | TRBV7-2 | CASSLLGVGANVLTF
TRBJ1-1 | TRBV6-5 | CASSKIPQGKGTEAFF
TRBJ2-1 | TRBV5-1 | CASSPTPTGLAGVGEQFF
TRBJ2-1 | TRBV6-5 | CASSRLSSGTYHNEQFF
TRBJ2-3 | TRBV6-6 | CASSYATGGADTQYF
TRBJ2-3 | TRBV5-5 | CASSLTEYSTDTQYF
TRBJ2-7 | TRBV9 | CASSPTNRADEQYF
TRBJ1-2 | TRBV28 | CASGSGYYGYTF
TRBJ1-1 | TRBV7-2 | CASSFSLAGTEAFF
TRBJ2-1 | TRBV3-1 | CASSQVDEQFF
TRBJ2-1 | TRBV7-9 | CASSKQLAGSNEQFF
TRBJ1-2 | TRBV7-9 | CASSLAVGQGYGYTF
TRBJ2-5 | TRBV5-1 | CASRLGVRQETQYF
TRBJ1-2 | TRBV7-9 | CASSEGGGGYTF
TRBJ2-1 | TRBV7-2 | CASSLGFSGSNEQFF
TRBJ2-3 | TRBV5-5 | CASSPGLAGGYTQYF
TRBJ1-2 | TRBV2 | CASSVRPLNVDTF
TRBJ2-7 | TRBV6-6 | CASSYSNPSREGYEQYF
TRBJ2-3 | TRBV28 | CASYTGGLAGTDTQYF
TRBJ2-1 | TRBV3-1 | CASSQGGKQFF
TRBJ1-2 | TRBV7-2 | CASSTITGGGDGYTF
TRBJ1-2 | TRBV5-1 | CASSRTGGADGYTF
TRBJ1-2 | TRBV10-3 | CAIRTGSNYGYTF
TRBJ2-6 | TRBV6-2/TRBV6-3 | CASRHSIRSGANVLTF
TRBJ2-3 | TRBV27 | CASRLGGGPGDTQYF
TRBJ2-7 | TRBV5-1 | CASSLGREAYVQYF
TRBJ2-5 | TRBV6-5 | CASAGLGGETQYF
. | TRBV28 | CASSLRAGARGTQYF
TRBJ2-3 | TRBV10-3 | CAISESGRGTTDTQYF
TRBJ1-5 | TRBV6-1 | CASSENSYQPQHF
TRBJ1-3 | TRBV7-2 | CASSSPGGGSGNTIYF
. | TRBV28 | CASSLANGPYEQYF
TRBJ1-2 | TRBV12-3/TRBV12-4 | CASSRRSYYGYTF
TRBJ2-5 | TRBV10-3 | CAIREGGAGAQYF
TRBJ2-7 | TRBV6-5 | CASRGRGYEQYF
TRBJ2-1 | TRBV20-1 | CSAWTSGGESSYNEQFF
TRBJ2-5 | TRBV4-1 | CASSQLGATQYF
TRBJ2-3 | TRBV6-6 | CASSYSPGIGTDTQYF
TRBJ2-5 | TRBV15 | CATSIGSRDETQYF
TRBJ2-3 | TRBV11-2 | CASSPKTSGSTDTQYF
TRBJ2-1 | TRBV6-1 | CASSPSLAGGPYNEQFF
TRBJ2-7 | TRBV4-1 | CASSQQMTRFSYEQYF
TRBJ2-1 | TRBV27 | CASTLHRDTYSYNEQFF
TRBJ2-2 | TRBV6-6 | CASSQGLNGELFF
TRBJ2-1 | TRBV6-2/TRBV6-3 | CASLGGPQTNDYNEQFF